The sample holds a few counts of the clone carrying this TCR beta chain. The antigen is unknown. The authors ran a second PCR of about 6 to 11 cycles using a sample-barcoded 5' primer and a J-beta primer mix. Every cDNA molecule carried a tag from a template-switch adaptor bearing 12 random nucleotides. A minimum of 3 million CDR3-containing paired-end reads was obtained for each sample. TCRdb called the 5' RACE reads again in MiXCR, with one record for every CDR3 protein. Among roughly 1.5 million distinct CDR3 sequences listed, approximately 43% were seen once. These data belong to a study of blood T cells in healthy people across ages. A minimum of 6 micrograms of total RNA was extracted per sample. Whole-study findings and limits: There was a strong correlation between TCR beta diversity and naive T cell percentage.

Germline V gene sequence: CDR1 DFQATT, CDR2 SNEGSKA (reference sequence). V shed 8 bases, J shed 4 bases, and the junction held 17 bases outside the gene matches. The CDR3 runs to 15 residues. The sequenced sample was blood. The chain recombines TRBV20-1 with TRBJ2-7, with 7 positions matching TRBD2. The source of this sequence is a woman younger than 35 in good health. CDR3 sequence (DNA): TGCAGTATCCACCCCGGGACTCGGCGGGAGTACGAGCAGTACTTC. Translating it yields CSIHPGTRREYEQYF.